These 16 T cell receptor beta chains were sequenced from one sample in a study of blood T cell repertoires in COVID-19. Sequencing was performed with immunoSEQ multiplex PCR; in TCRdb, only in-frame clones are kept and a portion is missing. The sample has around 94,000 clones, approximately 88% seen once. Sequencing was performed on peripheral blood. The receptors here all came from a human donor in a cohort sampled during active COVID-19.

This chain uses TRBV5-6 with TRBJ1-4; 9 nucleotides align to TRBD1. After removal of 4 bases from V and 7 bases from J, the junction contained 8 bases not matched to a gene. This CDR3 has 15 amino acids. Per germline, CDR1 SGHDT and CDR2 YYEEEE. CDR3 sequence reads: CASSQTGGSSEKLFF. CDR3 nucleotides: TGTGCCAGCAGCCAAACAGGGGGCAGTAGTGAAAAACTGTTTTTT. The full variable domain, with the rest looked up from reference TRBV5-6 and TRBJ1-4, is DAGVTQSPTHLIKTRGQQVTLRCSPKSGHDTVSWYQQALGQGPQFIFQYYEEEERQRGNFPDRFSGHQFPNYSSELNVNALLLGDSALYLCASSQTGGSSEKLFFGSGTQLSVL.

This clone was seen once. The rearrangement uses TRBV7-8 and TRBJ1-5; D is ambiguous. The CDR3 loop spans 16 amino acids. CDR1 and CDR2 (germline): SGHVS, FQNEAQ. Trimming pared 1 base from V and 4 bases from J, leaving 14 bases between. Here the CDR3 DNA reads TGTGCCAGCAGCTTAGTAGCAGCGGCGGGGAATCAGCCCCAGCATTTT. Its translation: CASSLVAAAGNQPQHF. Variable domain in full (rest from reference TRBV7-8 and TRBJ1-5): GAGVSQSPRYKVAKRGQDVALRCDPISGHVSLFWYQQALGQGPEFLTYFQNEAQLDKSGLPSDRFFAERPEGSVSTLKIQRTQQEDSAVYLCASSLVAAAGNQPQHFGDGTRLSIL.

J is TRBJ1-5 and V is TRBV18, with a possible D match to TRBD1 (6 bases). The CDR3 covers 15 residues. Between the trimmed V and J ends, which lost 3 bases and 0 bases, there was a span of 9 bases. CDR1 is KGHSH, CDR2 LQKENI, per germline. The CDR3 DNA sequence: TGTGCCAGCTCACCGAGACAGGATAGCAATCAGCCCCAGCATTTT. Translated, it gives CASSPRQDSNQPQHF.

The J gene is TRBJ1-4, the V gene TRBV7-6; D is perhaps TRBD1 (6 bases). The V end lost 3 bases, the J end lost 1 base, and 15 bases lay between the germline ends. CDR3 length: 17 residues. Germline CDR1 and CDR2: SGHVS and FNYEAQ. Written as DNA, the CDR3 is TGTGCCAGCAGCTTGGCGGTTACAGGGAGAACTAATGAAAAACTGTTTTTT. It is translated as CASSLAVTGRTNEKLFF.

The chain carries TRBV5-6 and TRBJ1-1; D uncertain. V lost 5 bases to trimming and J lost 1 base, with 21 bases between them. Germline CDR1 reads SGHDT; CDR2 reads YYEEEE. This CDR3 region has 17 residues. In DNA, the CDR3 is TGTGCCAGCAGTAAACCACGCTCCAGAGACTCGAACACTGAAGCTTTCTTT. As protein: CASSKPRSRDSNTEAFF. The whole variable domain, filled in from reference TRBV5-6 and TRBJ1-1, reads DAGVTQSPTHLIKTRGQQVTLRCSPKSGHDTVSWYQQALGQGPQFIFQYYEEEERQRGNFPDRFSGHQFPNYSSELNVNALLLGDSALYLCASSKPRSRDSNTEAFFGQGTRLTVV.

This chain connects TRBV5-1 to TRBJ1-2; 11 bases line up with TRBD1. The CDR3 contains 14 residues. The V gene end was trimmed by 4 bases and the J gene end by 5 bases; junction bases not matched to a gene: 4. Germline values: CDR1 SGHRS, CDR2 YFSETQ. This chain's CDR3 is CASSTDRGPYGYTF. The CDR3 DNA reads TGCGCCAGCAGCACGGACAGGGGGCCATATGGCTACACCTTC. Full variable domain (missing parts from reference TRBV5-1 and TRBJ1-2): KAGVTQTPRYLIKTRGQQVTLSCSPISGHRSVSWYQQTPGQGLQFLFEYFSETQRNKGNFPGRFSGRQFSNSRSEMNVSTLELGDSALYLCASSTDRGPYGYTFGSGTRLTVV.

CDR3 in amino acids: CAWSALNTEAFF. The CDR3 region has the DNA TGTGCCTGGAGTGCCTTGAACACTGAAGCTTTCTTT. The rearrangement joins TRBV30 to TRBJ1-1; no definite D call. The CDR3 sequence is 12 residues long. Trimming stripped 1 base from V and 0 bases from J, with 3 bases between. Germline CDR1 GTSNPN, CDR2 SVGIG (reference sequence).

CDR3 in DNA: TGTGCCAGCAGCCAAGACAGGGATGGAAACACCATATATTTT. Translating it yields CASSQDRDGNTIYF. The chain recombines TRBV11-2 with TRBJ1-3, with TRBD1 identical over 7 bases. The V segment lost 5 bases and the J segment 3 bases; nucleotides outside the gene matches: 4. This CDR3 has 14 residues. Germline loops: CDR1 SGHAT, CDR2 FQNNGV.

V gene TRBV14 combines with J gene TRBJ1-2; TRBD1 agrees at 9 bases. This CDR3 has 15 amino acids. Germline CDR1 SGHDN, CDR2 FVKESK. V was pared by 4 bases and J by 2 bases, with 5 bases of the junction left unmatched. This chain's CDR3 is CASSPRTGVNYGYTF. For the CDR3, the DNA is TGTGCCAGCAGCCCCAGGACAGGGGTCAACTATGGCTACACCTTC.

This clone has just one count. The chain is built from TRBV6-5 and TRBJ2-1, with D unresolved. Deletions cut 6 bases from V and 9 bases from J, with 15 bases between. Germline V gene data show CDR1 as MNHEY and CDR2 as SVGAGI. This CDR3 comprises 13 residues. CDR3 nucleotides: TGTGCCAGCAGCCCCCGCTGGGCCAGTGAGCAGTTCTTC. As protein: CASSPRWASEQFF.

This chain connects TRBV7-2 to TRBJ2-5, with 7 bases matching TRBD2. V dropped 5 bases and J dropped 1; count of bases not matched to a gene: 4. The germline V gene encodes CDR1 SGHTA and CDR2 FQGNSA. CDR3 size: 14 residues. In DNA, the CDR3 is TGTGCCAGCAGCCTCCGGGGGGTCCAAGAGACCCAGTACTTC. It yields the protein CASSLRGVQETQYF.

The gene calls are TRBV10-3 and TRBJ2-7; TRBD1 matches at 10 bases. The CDR3 extends over 15 amino acids. Germline loops: CDR1 ENHRY, CDR2 SYGVKD. Trimming cost V 6 bases and J 4 bases; bases outside gene matches: 9. The CDR3 DNA is TGTGCCATCAGCCCCATGGACAGGGGGGGGTACGAGCAGTACTTC. As protein: CAISPMDRGGYEQYF.

The CDR3 loop is CASSYGLAGGLNEQFF. CDR3 DNA sequence: TGTGCCAGCAGTTACGGACTAGCGGGGGGACTGAATGAGCAGTTCTTC. The chain links TRBV6-5 to TRBJ2-1; 14 nucleotides align to TRBD2. Germline V CDR1 and CDR2: MNHEY, SVGAGI. V trimming: 2 bases; J trimming: 7 bases; junction bases outside the gene matches: 4. The CDR3 runs 16 residues.

The table lists this clone with a count of one. The V call is TRBV7-2, the J call TRBJ1-1; TRBD1 might be the D (6 bases). Per germline, CDR1 SGHTA and CDR2 FQGNSA. Deletions cut 1 base from V and 0 bases from J, with 9 bases between. CDR3 length: 15 residues. CDR3 sequence reads: CASSLGTAMNTEAFF. The CDR3 DNA reads TGTGCCAGCAGCTTAGGGACAGCCATGAACACTGAAGCTTTCTTT.

The chain couples TRBV6-5 to TRBJ1-3, with D uncertain. The germline V gene has CDR1 MNHEY and CDR2 SVGAGI. V gave up 5 bases and J gave up 0 bases, with 11 bases separating them. The CDR3 length is 15 residues. As DNA, the CDR3 is TGTGCCAGCAGTCTTCGGGGTGACTCTGGAAACACCATATATTTT. This gives the protein CASSLRGDSGNTIYF.

This clone was picked up one time. The chain links TRBV9 to TRBJ1-1, with 9 bases that match TRBD1. The CDR3 is 15 residues long. V was clipped by 1 base and J by 2 bases; unmatched bases: 3. Germline CDR1 is SGDLS and CDR2 is YYNGEE. The CDR3: CASSVMGQGNTEAFF. The DNA for the CDR3 is TGTGCCAGCAGCGTAATGGGACAGGGAAACACTGAAGCTTTCTTT. The full variable domain, in which reference TRBV9 and TRBJ1-1 provide the parts outside the CDR3, is DSGVTQTPKHLITATGQRVTLRCSPRSGDLSVYWYQQSLDQGLQFLIQYYNGEERAKGNILERFSAQQFPDLHSELNLSSLELGDSALYFCASSVMGQGNTEAFFGQGTRLTVV.